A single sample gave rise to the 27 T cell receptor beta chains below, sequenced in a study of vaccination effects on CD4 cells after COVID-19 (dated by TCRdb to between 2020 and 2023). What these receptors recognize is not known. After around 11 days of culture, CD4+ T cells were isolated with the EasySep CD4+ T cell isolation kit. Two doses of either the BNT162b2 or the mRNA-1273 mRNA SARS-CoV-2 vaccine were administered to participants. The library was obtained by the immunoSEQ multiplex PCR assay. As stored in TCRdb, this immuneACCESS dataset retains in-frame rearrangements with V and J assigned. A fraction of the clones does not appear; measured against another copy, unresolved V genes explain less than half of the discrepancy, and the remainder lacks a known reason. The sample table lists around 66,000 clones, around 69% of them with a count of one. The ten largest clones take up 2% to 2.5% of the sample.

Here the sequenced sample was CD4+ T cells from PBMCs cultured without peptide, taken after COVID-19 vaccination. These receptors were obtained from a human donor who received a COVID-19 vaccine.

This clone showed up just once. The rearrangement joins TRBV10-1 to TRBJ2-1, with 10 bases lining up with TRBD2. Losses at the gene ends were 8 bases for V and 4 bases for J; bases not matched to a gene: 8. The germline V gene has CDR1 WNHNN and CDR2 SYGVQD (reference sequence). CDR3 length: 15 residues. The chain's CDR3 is CASGSQGLAYNEQFF. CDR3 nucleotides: TGCGCCAGCGGTTCACAGGGACTAGCGTACAATGAGCAGTTCTTC.

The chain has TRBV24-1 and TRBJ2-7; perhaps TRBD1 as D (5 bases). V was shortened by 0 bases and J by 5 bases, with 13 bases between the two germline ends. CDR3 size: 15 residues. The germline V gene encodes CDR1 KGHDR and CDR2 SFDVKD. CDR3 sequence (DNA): TGTGCCACCAGTGATTTGCCCGGACACCCAGACGAGCAGTACGTC. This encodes CATSDLPGHPDEQYV.

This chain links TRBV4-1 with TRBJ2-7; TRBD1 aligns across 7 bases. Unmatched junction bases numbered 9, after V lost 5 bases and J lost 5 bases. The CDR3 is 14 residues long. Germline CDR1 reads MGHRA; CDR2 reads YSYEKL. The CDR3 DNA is TGCGCCAGCAGCTCTAGCCAGGGGGACCACGAGCAGTACGTC. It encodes CASSSSQGDHEQYV.

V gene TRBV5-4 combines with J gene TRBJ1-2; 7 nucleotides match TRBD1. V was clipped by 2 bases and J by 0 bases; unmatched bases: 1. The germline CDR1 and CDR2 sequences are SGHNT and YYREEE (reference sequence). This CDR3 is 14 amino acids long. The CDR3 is CASSFGTANYGYTF. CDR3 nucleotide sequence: TGTGCCAGCAGCTTCGGGACAGCTAACTATGGCTACACCTTC.

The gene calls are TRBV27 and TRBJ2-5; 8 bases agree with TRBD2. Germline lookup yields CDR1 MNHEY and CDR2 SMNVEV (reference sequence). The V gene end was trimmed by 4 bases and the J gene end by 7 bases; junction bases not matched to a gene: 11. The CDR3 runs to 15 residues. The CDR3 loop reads CASSSIAGIRWTQYF. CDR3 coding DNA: TGTGCCAGCAGTTCGATAGCGGGGATACGATGGACCCAGTACTTC.

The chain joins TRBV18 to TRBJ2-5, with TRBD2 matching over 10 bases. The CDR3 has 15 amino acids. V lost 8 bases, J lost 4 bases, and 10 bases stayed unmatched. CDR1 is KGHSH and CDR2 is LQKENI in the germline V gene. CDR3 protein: CASQNLAGEGETQYF. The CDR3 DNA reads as TGTGCCAGCCAAAACCTAGCGGGAGAGGGAGAGACCCAGTACTTC.

CDR3 protein: CAWSVRGRGGNNEQFF. CDR3 coding DNA: TGTGCCTGGAGTGTACGTGGCAGGGGGGGGAACAATGAGCAGTTCTTC. This chain joins TRBV30 and TRBJ2-1; D could derive from TRBD1 or TRBD2 (7 bases each). Per germline, CDR1 GTSNPN and CDR2 SVGIG (reference sequence). The CDR3 runs 16 residues. The ends were cut back, 0 bases at V and 5 bases at J, with 17 bases in the middle.

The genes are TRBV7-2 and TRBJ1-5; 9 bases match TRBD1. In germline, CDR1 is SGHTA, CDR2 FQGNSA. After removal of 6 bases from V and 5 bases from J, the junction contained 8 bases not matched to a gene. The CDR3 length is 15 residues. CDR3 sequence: CASRTGTGNYQPQHF. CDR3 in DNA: TGTGCCAGCAGGACCGGGACAGGGAATTATCAGCCCCAGCATTTT.

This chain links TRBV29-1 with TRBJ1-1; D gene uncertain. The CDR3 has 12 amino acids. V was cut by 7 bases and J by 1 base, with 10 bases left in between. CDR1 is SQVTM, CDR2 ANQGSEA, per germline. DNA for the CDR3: TGCAGCGCGGGGTCACGGAACACTGAAGCTTTCTTT. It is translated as CSAGSRNTEAFF.

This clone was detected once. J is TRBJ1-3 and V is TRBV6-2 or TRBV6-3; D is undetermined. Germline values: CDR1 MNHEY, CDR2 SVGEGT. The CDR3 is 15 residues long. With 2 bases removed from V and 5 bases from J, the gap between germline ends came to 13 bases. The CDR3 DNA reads TGTGCCAGCAGTTACGGAGGCCTGACCCGAAACACCATATATTTT. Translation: CASSYGGLTRNTIYF.

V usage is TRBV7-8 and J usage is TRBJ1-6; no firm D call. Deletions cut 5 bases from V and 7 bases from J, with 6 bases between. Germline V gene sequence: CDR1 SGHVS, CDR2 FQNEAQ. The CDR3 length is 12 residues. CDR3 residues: CASSPGNSPLHF. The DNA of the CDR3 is TGTGCCAGCAGCCCGGGGAATTCACCCCTCCACTTT.

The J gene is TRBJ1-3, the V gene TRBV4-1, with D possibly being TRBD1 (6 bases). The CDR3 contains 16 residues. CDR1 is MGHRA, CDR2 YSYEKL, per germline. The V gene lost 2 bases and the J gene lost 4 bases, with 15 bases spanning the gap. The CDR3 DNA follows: TGCGCCAGCAGCCAACCTATGGGGGCCTCGGGAAACACCATATATTTT. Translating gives CASSQPMGASGNTIYF.

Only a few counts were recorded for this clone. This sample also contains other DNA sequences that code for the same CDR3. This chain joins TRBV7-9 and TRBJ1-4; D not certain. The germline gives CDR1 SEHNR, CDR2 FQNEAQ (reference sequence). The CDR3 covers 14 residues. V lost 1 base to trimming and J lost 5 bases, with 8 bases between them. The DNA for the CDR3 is TGTGCCAGCAGCTTAGGTACAGCAAATGAAAAACTGTTTTTT. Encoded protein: CASSLGTANEKLFF.

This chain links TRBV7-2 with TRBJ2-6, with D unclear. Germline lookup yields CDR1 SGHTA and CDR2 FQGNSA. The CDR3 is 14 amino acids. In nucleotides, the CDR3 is TGTGCTTCCCGAGTCCAAGGTGGGGCCAACGTCCTGACTTTC. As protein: CASRVQGGANVLTF. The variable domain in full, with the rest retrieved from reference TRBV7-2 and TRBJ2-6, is GAGVSQSPSNKVTEKGKDVELRCDPISGHTALYWYRQSLGQGLEFLIYFQGNSAPDKSGLPSDRFSAERTGGSVSTLTIQRTQQEDSAVYLCASRVQGGANVLTFGAGSRLTVL.

The CDR3 sequence: CSAGGVGGEKLFF. As DNA, the CDR3 is TGCAGCGCAGGCGGGGTTGGAGGTGAAAAACTGTTTTTT. V and J are TRBV29-1 and TRBJ1-4, with unresolved D. V lost 7 bases to trimming and J lost 7 bases, with 16 bases between them. Looked up from germline, CDR1 is SQVTM and CDR2 is ANQGSEA. The length of the CDR3 is 13 residues.

CDR3 sequence: CASSDDRVSEQYV. DNA for the CDR3: TGTGCCAGCAGTGATGACAGGGTATCCGAGCAGTACGTC. The chain combines TRBV6-1 with TRBJ2-7; the match to TRBD1 covers 7 bases. Germline CDR1 reads MNHNS; CDR2 reads SASEGT. This CDR3 spans 13 amino acids. With 3 bases clipped from V and 6 bases from J, the junction kept 5 bases outside the gene matches.

Written as DNA, the CDR3 is TGTGCCAGCAGCTCACGTATGAACACTGAAGCTTTCTTT. It codes for CASSSRMNTEAFF. This chain links TRBV9 with TRBJ1-1; D is uncertain. V dropped 4 bases and J dropped 0 bases, with 7 bases sitting between them. Germline-derived CDR1 and CDR2 are SGDLS and YYNGEE. The CDR3 spans 13 residues.

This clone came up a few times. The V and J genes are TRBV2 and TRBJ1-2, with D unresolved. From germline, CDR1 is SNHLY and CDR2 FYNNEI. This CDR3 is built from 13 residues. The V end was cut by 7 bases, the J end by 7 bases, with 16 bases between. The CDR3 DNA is TGTGCCAGCACTATACAGACAAGAGTTGGCTACACCTTC. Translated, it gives CASTIQTRVGYTF. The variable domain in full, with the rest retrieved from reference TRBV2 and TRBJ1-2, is EPEVTQTPSHQVTQMGQEVILRCVPISNHLYFYWYRQILGQKVEFLVSFYNNEISEKSEIFDDQFSVERPDGSNFTLKIRSTKLEDSAMYFCASTIQTRVGYTFGSGTRLTVV.

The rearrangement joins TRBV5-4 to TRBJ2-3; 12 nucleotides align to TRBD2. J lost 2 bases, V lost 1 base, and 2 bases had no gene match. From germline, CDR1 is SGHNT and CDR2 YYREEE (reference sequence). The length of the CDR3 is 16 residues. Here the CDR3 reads CASSLSSGGDTDTQYF. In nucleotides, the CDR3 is TGTGCCAGCAGCTTGTCTAGCGGGGGGGACACAGATACGCAGTATTTT.

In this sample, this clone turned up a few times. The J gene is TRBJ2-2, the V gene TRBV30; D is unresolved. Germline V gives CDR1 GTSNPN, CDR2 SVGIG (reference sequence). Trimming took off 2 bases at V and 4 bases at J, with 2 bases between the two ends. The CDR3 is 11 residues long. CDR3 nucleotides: TGTGCCTGGAGTACCACCGGGGAGCTGTTTTTT. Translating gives CAWSTTGELFF.

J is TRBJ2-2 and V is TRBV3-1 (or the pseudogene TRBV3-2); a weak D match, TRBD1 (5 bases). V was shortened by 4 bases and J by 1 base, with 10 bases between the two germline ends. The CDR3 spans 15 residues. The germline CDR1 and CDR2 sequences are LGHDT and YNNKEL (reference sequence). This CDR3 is CASSLHGQNTGELFF. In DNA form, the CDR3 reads TGTGCCAGCAGCCTCCACGGACAGAACACCGGGGAGCTGTTTTTT.

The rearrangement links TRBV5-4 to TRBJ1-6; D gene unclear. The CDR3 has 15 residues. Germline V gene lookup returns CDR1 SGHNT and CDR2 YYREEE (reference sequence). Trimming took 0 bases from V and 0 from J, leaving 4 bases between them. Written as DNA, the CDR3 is TGTGCCAGCAGCTTGGGAAACTCCTATAATTCACCCCTCCACTTT. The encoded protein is CASSLGNSYNSPLHF.

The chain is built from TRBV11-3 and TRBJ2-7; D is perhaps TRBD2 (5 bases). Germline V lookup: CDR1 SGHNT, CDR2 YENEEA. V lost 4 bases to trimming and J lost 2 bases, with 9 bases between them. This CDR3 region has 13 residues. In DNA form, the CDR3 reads TGTGCCAGCAGCTATAGGCGGGCCTACGAGCAGTACGTC. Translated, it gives CASSYRRAYEQYV.

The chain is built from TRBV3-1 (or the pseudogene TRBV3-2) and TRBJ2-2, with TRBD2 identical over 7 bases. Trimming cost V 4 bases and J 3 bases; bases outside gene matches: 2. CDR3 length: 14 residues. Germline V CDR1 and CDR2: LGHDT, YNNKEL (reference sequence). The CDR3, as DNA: TGTGCCAGCAGCCGCGGGGGATACACCGGGGAGCTGTTTTTT. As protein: CASSRGGYTGELFF.

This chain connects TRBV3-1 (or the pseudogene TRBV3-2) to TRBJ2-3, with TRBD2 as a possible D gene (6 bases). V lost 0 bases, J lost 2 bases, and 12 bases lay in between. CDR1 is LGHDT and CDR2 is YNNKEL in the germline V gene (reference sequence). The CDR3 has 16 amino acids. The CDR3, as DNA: TGTGCCAGCAGCCAAGATCTTGGCGGGGCCACAGATACGCAGTATTTT. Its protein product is CASSQDLGGATDTQYF.

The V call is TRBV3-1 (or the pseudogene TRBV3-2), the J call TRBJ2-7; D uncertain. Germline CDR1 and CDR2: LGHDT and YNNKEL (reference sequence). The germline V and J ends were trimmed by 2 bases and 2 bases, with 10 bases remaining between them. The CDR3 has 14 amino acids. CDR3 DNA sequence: TGTGCCAGCAGCCAACTGTACAGTCCCTACGAGCAGTACGTC. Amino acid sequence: CASSQLYSPYEQYV.

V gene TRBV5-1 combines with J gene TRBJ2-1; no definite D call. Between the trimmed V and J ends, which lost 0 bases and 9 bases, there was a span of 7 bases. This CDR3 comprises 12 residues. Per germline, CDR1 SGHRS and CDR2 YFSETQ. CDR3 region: CASSLGQGEQFF. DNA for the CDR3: TGCGCCAGCAGCTTGGGGCAAGGTGAGCAGTTCTTC.